This T cell receptor (beta chain) was captured by sequencing in a study of Graves' ophthalmopathy and Graves' hyperthyroidism. Study overall: At the time of initial diagnosis and before any treatment, peripheral blood was collected.

In its sample, this clonotype was seen many times. Its antigen is not known. As the template, RNA transcripts were used to amplify TCR beta CDR3 regions. After a first-round RT-PCR with HTBI primers, a second-round multiplex PCR was run. MiXCR, run by TCRdb on the multiplex PCR reads, gives a single entry per CDR3 protein. Of about 400,000 distinct CDR3 sequences listed, approximately 20% were seen once; the top ten hold roughly 1.4%. Study-level findings and limits: The model achieved about 64% sensitivity and 72% to 75% specificity for ophthalmopathy progression. Blood repertoires reportedly contained most expanded thyroid clonotypes above 0.001 frequency.

Ophthalmopathy was moderately-to-severely active, CAS at least 3, NOSPECS at least 4, lasting under 3 months. Sequenced material: peripheral blood. The sequence derives from a woman under 30 with Graves' ophthalmopathy.

CDR3 DNA: TGTGCCAGCAGTTTGCCCGGTCAGCCCCAGCATTTT. It yields the protein CASSLPGQPQHF. The chain couples TRBV27 to TRBJ1-5, with D unclear. CDR3 size: 12 residues. The ends were cut back, 3 bases at V and 6 bases at J, with 6 bases in the middle. Germline CDR1 and CDR2: MNHEY and SMNVEV (reference sequence).